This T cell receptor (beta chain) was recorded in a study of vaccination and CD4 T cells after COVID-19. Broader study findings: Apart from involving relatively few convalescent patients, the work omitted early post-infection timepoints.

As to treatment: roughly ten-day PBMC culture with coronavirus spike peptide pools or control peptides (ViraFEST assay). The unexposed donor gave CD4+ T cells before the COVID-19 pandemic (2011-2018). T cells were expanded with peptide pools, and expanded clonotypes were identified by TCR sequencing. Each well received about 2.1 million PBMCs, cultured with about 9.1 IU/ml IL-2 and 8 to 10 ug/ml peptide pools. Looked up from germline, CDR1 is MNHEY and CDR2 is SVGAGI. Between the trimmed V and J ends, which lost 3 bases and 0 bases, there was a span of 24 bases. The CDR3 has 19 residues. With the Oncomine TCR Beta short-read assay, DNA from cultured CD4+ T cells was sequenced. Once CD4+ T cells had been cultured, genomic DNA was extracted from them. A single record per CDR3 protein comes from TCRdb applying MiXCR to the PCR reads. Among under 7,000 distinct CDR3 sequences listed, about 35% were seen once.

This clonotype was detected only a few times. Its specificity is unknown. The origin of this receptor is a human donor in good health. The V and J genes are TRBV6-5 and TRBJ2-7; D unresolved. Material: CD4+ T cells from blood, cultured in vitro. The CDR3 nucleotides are TGTGCCAGCAGTTATAGGACGAGAGCCGGGCCCCGGAGCTCCTACGAGCAGTACTTC. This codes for CASSYRTRAGPRSSYEQYF.